The clone carrying this TCR beta chain has a count of ten or more. Stability of Graves' hyperthyroidism was defined as absent ophthalmopathy progression within 18 months. Fresh peripheral blood, 9.5 to 10 ml of it, supplied the PBMCs. RNA transcripts yielded amplified TCR beta CDR3 regions. The TCR CDR3 was amplified in a first-round RT-PCR using the HTBI primer set. TCRdb itself ran the multiplex PCR reads through MiXCR, one entry per CDR3 protein. The sample has 400,000 to 500,000 distinct CDR3 sequences; about an eighth are singletons. This record belongs to a study of T cells in Graves' hyperthyroidism and ophthalmopathy. The V and J ends lost 4 bases and 2 bases respectively, with 17 bases between them. The CDR3 spans 16 residues. Germline values: CDR1 SGHKS, CDR2 YYEKEE (reference sequence).

The TCR was taken from a woman under 30 with Graves' hyperthyroidism. Sequencing was carried out using blood. V gene TRBV5-5 combines with J gene TRBJ2-3; no firm D call. CDR3 region: CASSAPPATNTDTQYF. The DNA for the CDR3 is TGTGCCAGCAGCGCACCCCCGGCGACAAACACAGATACGCAGTATTTT.